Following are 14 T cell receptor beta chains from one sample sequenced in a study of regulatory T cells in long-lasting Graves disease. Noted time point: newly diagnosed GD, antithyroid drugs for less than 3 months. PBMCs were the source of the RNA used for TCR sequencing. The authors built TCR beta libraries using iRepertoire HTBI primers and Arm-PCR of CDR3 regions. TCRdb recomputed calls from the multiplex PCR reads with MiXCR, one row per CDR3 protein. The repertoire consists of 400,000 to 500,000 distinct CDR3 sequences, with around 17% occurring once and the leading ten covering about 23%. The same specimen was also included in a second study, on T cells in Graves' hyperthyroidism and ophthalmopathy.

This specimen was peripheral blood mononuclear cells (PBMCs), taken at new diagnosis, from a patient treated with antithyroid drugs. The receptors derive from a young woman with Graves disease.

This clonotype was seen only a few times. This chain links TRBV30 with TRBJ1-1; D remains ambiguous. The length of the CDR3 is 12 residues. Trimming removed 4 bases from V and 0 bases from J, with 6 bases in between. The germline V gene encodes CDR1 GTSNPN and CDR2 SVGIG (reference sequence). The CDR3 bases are TGTGCCTGGACAAACATGAACACTGAAGCTTTCTTT. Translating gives CAWTNMNTEAFF.

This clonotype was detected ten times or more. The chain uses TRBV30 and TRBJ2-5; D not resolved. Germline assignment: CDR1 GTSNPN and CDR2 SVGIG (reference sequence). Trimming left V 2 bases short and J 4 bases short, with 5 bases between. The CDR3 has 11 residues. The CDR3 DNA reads TGTGCCTGGAGTTCGATAGAGACCCAGTACTTC. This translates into CAWSSIETQYF.

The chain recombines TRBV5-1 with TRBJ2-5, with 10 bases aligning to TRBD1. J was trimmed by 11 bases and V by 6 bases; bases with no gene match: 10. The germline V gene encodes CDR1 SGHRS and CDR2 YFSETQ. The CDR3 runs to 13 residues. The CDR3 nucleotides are TGCGCCAGCAAGCCGGGACAGGGGAGAGTTCAGTACTTC. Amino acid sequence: CASKPGQGRVQYF.

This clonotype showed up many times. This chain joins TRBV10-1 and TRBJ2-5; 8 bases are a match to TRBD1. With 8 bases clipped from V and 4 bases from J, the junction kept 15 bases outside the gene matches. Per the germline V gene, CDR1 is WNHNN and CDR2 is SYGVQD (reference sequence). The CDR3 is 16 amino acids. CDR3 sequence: CASPGQAYRPGETQYF. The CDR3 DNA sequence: TGCGCCAGCCCGGGACAGGCGTACCGTCCGGGAGAGACCCAGTACTTC.

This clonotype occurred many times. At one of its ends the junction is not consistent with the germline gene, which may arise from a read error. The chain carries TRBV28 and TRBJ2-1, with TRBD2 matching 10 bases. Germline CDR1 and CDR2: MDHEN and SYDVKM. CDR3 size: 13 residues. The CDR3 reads CASSSSRGLAFLF. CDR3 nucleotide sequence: TGTGCCAGCAGTTCTTCCCGGGGACTAGCGTTTCTCTTC.

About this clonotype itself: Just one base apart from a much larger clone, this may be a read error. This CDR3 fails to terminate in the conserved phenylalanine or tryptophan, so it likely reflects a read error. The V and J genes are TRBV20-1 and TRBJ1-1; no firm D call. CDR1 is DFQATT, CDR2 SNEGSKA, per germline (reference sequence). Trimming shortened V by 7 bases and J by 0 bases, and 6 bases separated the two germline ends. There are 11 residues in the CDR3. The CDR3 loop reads CSDTVNTEAFL. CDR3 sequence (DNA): TGCAGTGACACAGTGAACACTGAAGCTTTCCTT.

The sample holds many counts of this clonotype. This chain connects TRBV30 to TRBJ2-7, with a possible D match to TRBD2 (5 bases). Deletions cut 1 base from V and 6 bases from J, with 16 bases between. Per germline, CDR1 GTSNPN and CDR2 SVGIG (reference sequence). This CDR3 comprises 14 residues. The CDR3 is CAWSATIVAGEQYF. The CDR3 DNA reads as TGTGCCTGGAGTGCGACTATAGTGGCGGGCGAGCAGTACTTC.

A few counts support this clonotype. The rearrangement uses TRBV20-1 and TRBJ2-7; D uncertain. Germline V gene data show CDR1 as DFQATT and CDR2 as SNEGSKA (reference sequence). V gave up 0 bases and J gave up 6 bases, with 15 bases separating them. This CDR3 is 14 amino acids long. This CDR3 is CSARDQKGLSEQYF. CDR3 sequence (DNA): TGCAGTGCTAGAGATCAGAAGGGCCTCTCCGAGCAGTACTTC.

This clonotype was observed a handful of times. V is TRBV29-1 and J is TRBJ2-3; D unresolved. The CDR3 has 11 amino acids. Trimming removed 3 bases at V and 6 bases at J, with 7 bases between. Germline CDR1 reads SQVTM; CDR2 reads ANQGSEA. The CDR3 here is CSVDITDTQYF. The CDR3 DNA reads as TGCAGCGTTGATATAACCGATACGCAGTATTTT.

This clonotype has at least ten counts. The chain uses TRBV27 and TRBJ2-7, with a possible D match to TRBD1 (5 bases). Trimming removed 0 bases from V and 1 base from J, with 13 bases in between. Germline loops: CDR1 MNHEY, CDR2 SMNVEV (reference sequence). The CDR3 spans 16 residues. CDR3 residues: CASSLSLAGQSYEQYF. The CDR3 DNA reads TGTGCCAGCAGTTTATCGTTGGCAGGGCAATCCTACGAGCAGTACTTC.

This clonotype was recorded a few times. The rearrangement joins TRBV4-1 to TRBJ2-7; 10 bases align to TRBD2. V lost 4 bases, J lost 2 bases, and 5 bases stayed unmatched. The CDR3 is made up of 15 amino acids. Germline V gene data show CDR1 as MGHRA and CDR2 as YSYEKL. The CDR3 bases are TGCGCCAGCAGCCGAGCTAGCGGGGGTACCTACGAGCAGTACTTC. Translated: CASSRASGGTYEQYF.

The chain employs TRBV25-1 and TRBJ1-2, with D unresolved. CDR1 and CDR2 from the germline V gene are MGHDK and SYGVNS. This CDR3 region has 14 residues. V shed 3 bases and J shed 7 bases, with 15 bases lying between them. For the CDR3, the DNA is TGTGCCAGCAGTGATTATGGAGGCATGGGTGGCTACACCTTC. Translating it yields CASSDYGGMGGYTF.

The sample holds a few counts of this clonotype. As DNA, the CDR3 is TGTGCCACCAGCACCCCGGGACTAGCGGGAGGATATGAGCAGTTCTTC. This sequence encodes CATSTPGLAGGYEQFF. The V gene is TRBV15, the J gene TRBJ2-1; 15 bases map to TRBD2. Germline assignment: CDR1 LNHNV and CDR2 YYDKDF (reference sequence). V was clipped by 4 bases and J by 8 bases; unmatched bases: 6. The CDR3 is 16 residues long.

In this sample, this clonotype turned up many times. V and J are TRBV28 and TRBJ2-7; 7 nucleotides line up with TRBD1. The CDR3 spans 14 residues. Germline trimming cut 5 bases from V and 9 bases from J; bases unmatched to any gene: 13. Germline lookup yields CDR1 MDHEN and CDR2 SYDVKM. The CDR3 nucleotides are TGTGCCAGCAGTCCGCCGGGACAGACGGCCGGGCAGTACTTC. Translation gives CASSPPGQTAGQYF.